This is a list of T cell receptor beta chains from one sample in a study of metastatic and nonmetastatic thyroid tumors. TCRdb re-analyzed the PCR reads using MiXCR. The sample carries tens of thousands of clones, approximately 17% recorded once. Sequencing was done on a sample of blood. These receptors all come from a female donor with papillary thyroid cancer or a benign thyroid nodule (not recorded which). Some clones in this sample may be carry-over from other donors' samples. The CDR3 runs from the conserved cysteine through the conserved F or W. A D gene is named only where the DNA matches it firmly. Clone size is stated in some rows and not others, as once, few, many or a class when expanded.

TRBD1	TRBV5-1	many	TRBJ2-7	TGCGCCAGCAGCTTCGGGACAGGGCCTTACGAGCAGTACTTC	CASSFGTGPYEQYF
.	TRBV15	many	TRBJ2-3	TGTGCCACCAGCAGAGTCGATGGGGTCAATACGCAGTATTTT	CATSRVDGVNTQYF
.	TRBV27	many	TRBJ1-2	TGTGCCAGCAGTTTAGGGGGTAGTGGCTACACCTTC	CASSLGGSGYTF
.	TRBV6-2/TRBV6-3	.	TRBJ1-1	TGTGCCAGCAGTCCGCCCCGGGGGGCTAATACTGAATCTCTCTTT	CASSPPRGANTESLF
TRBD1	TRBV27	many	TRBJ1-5	TGTGCCAGCAGTTTTTACCGGGACAGGGGGCAGCCCCAGCATTTT	CASSFYRDRGQPQHF
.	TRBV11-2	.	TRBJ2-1	TGTGCCAGCAGCTCCCGGGACTTGGGTTCCTACAATGAGCAGTTCTTC	CASSSRDLGSYNEQFF
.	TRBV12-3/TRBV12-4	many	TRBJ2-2	TGTGCCAGCAGTTTTTACTTCACCACCGGGGAGCTGTTTTTT	CASSFYFTTGELFF
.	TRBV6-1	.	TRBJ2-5	TGTGCCAGCAGGCAATATGGCCCAGAGACCCAGTACTTC	CASRQYGPETQYF
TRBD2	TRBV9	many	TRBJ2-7	TGTGCCAGCAGCGGACTAGCGGGAGAGCAGTACTTC	CASSGLAGEQYF
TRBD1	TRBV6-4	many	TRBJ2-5	TGTGCCAGCACCGACCCCGACCGGTTTAACTCCAGGGGGCGTTGGCAAGAGACCCAGTACTTC	CASTDPDRFNSRGRWQETQYF
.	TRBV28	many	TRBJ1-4	TGTGCCAGCAGTTTTTCCCGAAGACTCGAAAAACTGTTTTTT	CASSFSRRLEKLFF
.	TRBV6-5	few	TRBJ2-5	TGTGCCAGCAGTTACTTAACGGGGGCATGGGATACCCAGTACTTC	CASSYLTGAWDTQYF
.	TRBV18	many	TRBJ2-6	TGTGCCAGCTCAGGGTCTGGGGCCAACGTCCTGACTTTC	CASSGSGANVLTF
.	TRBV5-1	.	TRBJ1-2	TGCGCCAGCGGGCCACCAGAGGTTAGGGGCTACACCTTC	CASGPPEVRGYTF
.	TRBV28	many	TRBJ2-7	TGTGCCAGCAGTTTGGACTCAACCTACGAGCAGTACTTC	CASSLDSTYEQYF
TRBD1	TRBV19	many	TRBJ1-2	TGTGCCAGTAGGGGCCGGGGGGACAGCTTCTATGGCTACACCTTC	CASRGRGDSFYGYTF
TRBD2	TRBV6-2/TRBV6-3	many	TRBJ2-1	TGTGCCAGCATCGACCCGGGACTAGCGGGAGTCGATGAGCAGTTCTTC	CASIDPGLAGVDEQFF
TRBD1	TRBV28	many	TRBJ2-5	TGTGCCAGCAGCGAGGGGGCCCAAGAGACCCAGTACTTC	CASSEGAQETQYF
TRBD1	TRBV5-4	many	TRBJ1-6	TGTGCCAGCAGCTTTGCGCCGGGACAGAAGAATTCACCCCTCCACTTT	CASSFAPGQKNSPLHF
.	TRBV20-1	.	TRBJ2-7	TGCAGTGCTAGGACGGGGCGTTACGAGCAGTACTTT	CSARTGRYEQYF
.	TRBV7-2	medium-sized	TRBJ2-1	TGTGCCAGCAGCTTACAGGTTTCAGAGCAGTTCTTC	CASSLQVSEQFF
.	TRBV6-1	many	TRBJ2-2	TGTGCCAGCAGTTCGGGTGATACCGGGGAGCTGTTTTTT	CASSSGDTGELFF
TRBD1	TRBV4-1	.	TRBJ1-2	TGCGCCAGCAGCCAAGGCCGGGGACAGGGACAGGGCTACACCTTC	CASSQGRGQGQGYTF
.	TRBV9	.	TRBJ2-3	TGTGCCAGCAGCGACAGCCGGGAAGATACGCAGTATTTT	CASSDSREDTQYF
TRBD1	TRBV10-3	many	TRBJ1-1	TGTGCCATCAGTAGGGGGACAGGGTTGAACACTGAAGCTTTCTTT	CAISRGTGLNTEAFF
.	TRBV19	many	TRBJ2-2	TGTGCCAGTAGTACCCGGGCAGCGAACACCGGGGAGCTGTTTTTT	CASSTRAANTGELFF
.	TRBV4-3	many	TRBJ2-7	TGCGCCAGCAGCCGAGCCGTTGGGCTTAGCTCCTACGAGCAGTACTTC	CASSRAVGLSSYEQYF
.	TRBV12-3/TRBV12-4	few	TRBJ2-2	TGTGCCAGCAGTCCCCGGATCCGCGGGGAGCTGTTTTTT	CASSPRIRGELFF
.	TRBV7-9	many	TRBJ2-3	TGTGCCAGCAGCTTAGGAATAGGGGGCACAGATACGCAGTATTTT	CASSLGIGGTDTQYF
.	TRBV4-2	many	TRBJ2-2	TGTGCCAGCAGCCAAGATGAGCTTCGGGCAGTGGGCGGGGAGCTGTTTTTT	CASSQDELRAVGGELFF
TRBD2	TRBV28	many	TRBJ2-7	TGTGCCAGCAGTTTAGAGCGGGAGAAATACGAGCAGTACTTC	CASSLEREKYEQYF
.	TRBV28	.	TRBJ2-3	TGTGCCAGCAGTCGCACATATGCGCAGTATTTT	CASSRTYAQYF
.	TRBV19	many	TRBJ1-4	TGTGCCAGGAGTATGATTCCCCGTGATGAGGCTAATGAAAAACTGTTTTTT	CARSMIPRDEANEKLFF
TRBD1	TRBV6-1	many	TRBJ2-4	TGTGCCAGCAGCGAAAGGACAGGCCGAGCCGTTGCCAAAAACATTCAGTACTTC	CASSERTGRAVAKNIQYF
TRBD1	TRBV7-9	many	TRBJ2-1	TGTGCCAGCAGCTCCGGGACAGGGGGCCCCGATGAGCGGTTCTTC	CASSSGTGGPDERFF
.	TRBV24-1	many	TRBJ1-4	TGTGCCACCAGTCCCGGGACTGGCAATGAAAAACTGTTTTTT	CATSPGTGNEKLFF
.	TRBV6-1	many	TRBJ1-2	TGTGCCAGCAGTTCGGCCAGGTCTGCGGGCTACACCTTC	CASSSARSAGYTF
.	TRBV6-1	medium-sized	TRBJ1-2	TGTGCCAGCAGTGAAAGTTGGGCCGAAGCTAACTATGGCTACACCTTC	CASSESWAEANYGYTF
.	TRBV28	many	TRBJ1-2	TGTGCCAGCAGTTCGGGCAACTATGTTGGCTACACCTTC	CASSSGNYVGYTF
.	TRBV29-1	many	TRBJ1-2	TGCAGCGTAGTTCACAACTATGGCTACACCTTC	CSVVHNYGYTF
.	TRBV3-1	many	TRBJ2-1	TGTGCCAGCAGCCAAGGAACGAGGGGGCAGTTCTTC	CASSQGTRGQFF
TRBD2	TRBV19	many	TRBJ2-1	TGTGCCAGTAGTATAGACGGCGGGAGGAGTGAGCAGTTCTTC	CASSIDGGRSEQFF